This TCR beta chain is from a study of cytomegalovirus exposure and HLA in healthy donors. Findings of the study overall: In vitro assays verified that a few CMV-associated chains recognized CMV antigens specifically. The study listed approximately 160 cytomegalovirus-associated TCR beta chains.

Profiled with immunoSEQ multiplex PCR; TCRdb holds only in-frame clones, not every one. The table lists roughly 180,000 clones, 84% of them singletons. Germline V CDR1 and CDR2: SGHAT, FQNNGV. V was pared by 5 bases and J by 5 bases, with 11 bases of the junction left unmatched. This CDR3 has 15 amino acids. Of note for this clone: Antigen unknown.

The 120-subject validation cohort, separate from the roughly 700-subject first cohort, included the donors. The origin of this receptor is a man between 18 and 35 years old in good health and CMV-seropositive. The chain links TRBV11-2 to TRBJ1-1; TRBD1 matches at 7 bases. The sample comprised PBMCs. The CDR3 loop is CASSRYPQGRTEAFF. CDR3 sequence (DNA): TGTGCCAGCAGCCGTTACCCACAGGGGAGAACTGAAGCTTTCTTT. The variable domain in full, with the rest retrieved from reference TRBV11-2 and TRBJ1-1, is EAGVAQSPRYKIIEKRQSVAFWCNPISGHATLYWYQQILGQGPKLLIQFQNNGVVDDSQLPKDRFSAERLKGVDSTLKIQPAKLEDSAVYLCASSRYPQGRTEAFFGQGTRLTVV.